The clone carrying this T cell receptor beta chain was counted a few times. Data came from immunoSEQ multiplex PCR; TCRdb stores just in-frame clones and leaves some out. The repertoire holds tens of thousands of clones, with 85% to 95% as singletons. This entry belongs to a study of control samples from healthy donors and cancer patients. The J segment lost 4 bases and the V segment lost 3 bases, leaving 2 bases of the junction unmatched. This CDR3 spans 15 amino acids. Germline loops: CDR1 SGHNT, CDR2 YYREEE (reference sequence). Sequenced input: blood. The rearrangement links TRBV5-4 to TRBJ2-3; 13 nucleotides align to TRBD2. The clonotype originates from a woman in her thirties in good health. As DNA, the CDR3 is TGTGCCAGCAGCTGGACTAGCGGGAGATCAGATACGCAGTATTTT. It translates to CASSWTSGRSDTQYF. The whole variable domain, remainder taken from reference TRBV5-4 and TRBJ2-3, is ETGVTQSPTHLIKTRGQQVTLRCSSQSGHNTVSWYQQALGQGPQFIFQYYREEENGRGNFPPRFSGLQFPNYSSELNVNALELDDSALYLCASSWTSGRSDTQYFGPGTRLTVL.